These T cell receptor beta chains were read from a single sample in a study of cytomegalovirus exposure and HLA in healthy donors. Profiled with immunoSEQ multiplex PCR; TCRdb holds only in-frame clones, not every one. The sample holds more than 40,000 clones. The sequencing input was PBMCs. These receptors were obtained from a male donor in good health and CMV-seronegative. The CDR3 runs from the conserved cysteine through the conserved F or W. The D gene is left open where the match is weak.

cdr3_nt cdr3_aa d_call j_call v_call
TGTGCCAGCAGCCGTTATGCCGCCAGTAACAATGAGCAGTTCTTC CASSRYAASNNEQFF - TRBJ2-1 TRBV5-6
TGTGCCAGCTCGCGGGACGGTGAAGCTTTCTTT CASSRDGEAFF - TRBJ1-1 TRBV18
TGTGCCAGCAGTGAGGAGCGGGGGGCAGATACGCAGTATTTT CASSEERGADTQYF TRBD2 TRBJ2-3 TRBV25-1
TGTGCCAGCAGCCGCCTGGGTGGGACAGGGACCCACGAGCAGTACTTC CASSRLGGTGTHEQYF TRBD1 TRBJ2-7 TRBV13
TGTGCCAGTAGTATAGAAACACAGGGATACAATGAGCAGTTCTTC CASSIETQGYNEQFF - TRBJ2-1 TRBV19
TGTGCCAGCAGCCGCAGGGGTTTGACCTACGAGCAGTACTTC CASSRRGLTYEQYF - TRBJ2-7 TRBV6-5
TGTGCCAGCAGCTTATGGGGGGACGAGCAGTACTTC CASSLWGDEQYF - TRBJ2-7 TRBV11-2
TGTGCCAGCAGTGAATCGGTTGAAGCTTTCTTT CASSESVEAFF - TRBJ1-1 TRBV25-1
TGTGCCAGCAGCCGAACGACAGGGGGCCGTATGAACACTGAAGCTTTCTTT CASSRTTGGRMNTEAFF TRBD1 TRBJ1-1 TRBV7-2
TGTGCCATCAGTTCGACTGAGAACACTGAAGCTTTCTTT CAISSTENTEAFF - TRBJ1-1 TRBV10-3
TGTGCCAGCAGCCAAGATTTCACCCCTCAGGGAGGCTACACCTTC CASSQDFTPQGGYTF - TRBJ1-2 TRBV4-2
TGTGCCAGCAGTTACCGGTTACAGGGGGCCTACACCTTC CASSYRLQGAYTF TRBD1 TRBJ1-2 TRBV6-5
TGTGCCAGCAGCTCGCAGGGTAATTCACCCCTCCACTTT CASSSQGNSPLHF - TRBJ1-6 TRBV7-2
TGTGCCTGGGGGGGGTGGAATGAAGCTTTCTTT CAWGGWNEAFF - TRBJ1-1 TRBV30
TGTGCCAGCAGTGACTCCAGGGGGTTGCCCTACGAGCAGTACTTC CASSDSRGLPYEQYF TRBD1 TRBJ2-7 TRBV25-1
TGTGCCAGCACCTCGCTTGGGGCTGACACTGAAGCTTTCTTT CASTSLGADTEAFF - TRBJ1-1 TRBV7-2
TGTGCCTGGGCTACAGGGGGCGAAAACACCATATATTTT CAWATGGENTIYF TRBD1 TRBJ1-3 TRBV30
TGTGCCTGGAGTGTACGACAGGGGGTTTACGAGCAGTACTTC CAWSVRQGVYEQYF TRBD1 TRBJ2-7 TRBV30
TGTGCCAGTAGTGGACAGGGGGCGGGCACGCAGTATTTT CASSGQGAGTQYF TRBD1 TRBJ2-3 TRBV19
TGCAGCGTAAGGGGCGCGAACACCGGGGAGCTGTTTTTT CSVRGANTGELFF - TRBJ2-2 TRBV29-1
TGTGCCAGCAGTTACTCTCCCGGGAGCTCCTACGAGCAGTACTTC CASSYSPGSSYEQYF - TRBJ2-7 TRBV6-5
TGTGCCAGCACCACGGACAGGGGGCCGAACACTGAAGCTTTCTTT CASTTDRGPNTEAFF TRBD1 TRBJ1-1 TRBV6-5
TGTGCCAGCTCGCAACAGGGGGGGATGGAGTCCGAGCAGTACTTC CASSQQGGMESEQYF - TRBJ2-7 TRBV18
TGCGCCAGCAGCGGGACAGGGGCAACTAGCACAGATACGCAGTATTTT CASSGTGATSTDTQYF TRBD1 TRBJ2-3 TRBV5-1
TGTGCCAGCAGCTCCGAGACAGTGAACACTGAAGCTTTCTTT CASSSETVNTEAFF - TRBJ1-1 TRBV7-9
TGTGCCTGGGATAACAGGGACATGAACACTGAAGCTTTCTTT CAWDNRDMNTEAFF - TRBJ1-1 TRBV30
TGTGCCAGCAGCTCCCCACCGGGACACGGCTACACCTTC CASSSPPGHGYTF - TRBJ1-2 TRBV5-8
TGTGCTAGTGGTTCCATCTCCCTCCTGGACAGGGGGTTGAGGAATGAGCAGTTCTTC CASGSISLLDRGLRNEQFF TRBD1 TRBJ2-1 TRBV12-5
TGTGCCAGCAGTCGAGAACAGGGGGTGGACGACAATGAGCAGTTCTTC CASSREQGVDDNEQFF TRBD1 TRBJ2-1 TRBV7-9
TGTGCCAGCAGTGAAGAGTTAGCAGGGGGCGAGCAGTACTTC CASSEELAGGEQYF TRBD1 TRBJ2-7 TRBV2
TGCGCCAGCAGCTGGACTAGCGGGGGGCAAGAGACCCAGTACTTC CASSWTSGGQETQYF TRBD2 TRBJ2-5 TRBV5-1
TGTGCCAGCAGCCGACCGGGACTAACGGTAACAGATACGCAGTATTTT CASSRPGLTVTDTQYF TRBD2 TRBJ2-3 TRBV7-2
TGTGCCAGCAGCTTACCACAGGGGGAAGCTTTCTTT CASSLPQGEAFF TRBD1 TRBJ1-1 TRBV7-6
TGTGCCAGCAGCCTTAGGGCCACCGGGGTTAACTATGGCTACACCTTC CASSLRATGVNYGYTF - TRBJ1-2 TRBV13
TGTGCCAGCAGCTCCACAGGGGCCACCTACGAGCAGTACTTC CASSSTGATYEQYF TRBD1 TRBJ2-7 TRBV13
TGTGCCAGCAGCCTTTATGGAGACAGTCAAGAGACCCAGTACTTC CASSLYGDSQETQYF - TRBJ2-5 TRBV6-5
TGCACCAGCAGCCCCTGGACAGCTTTCGTTCGCTATGGCTACACCTTC CTSSPWTAFVRYGYTF - TRBJ1-2 TRBV1
TGTGCCTGGGGACAGGGGACCTTATACGAGCAGTACTTC CAWGQGTLYEQYF TRBD1 TRBJ2-7 TRBV30
TGTGCCAGCAGCTTAGCCTCTACACAGGGGGCTGGGGAGACCCAGTACTTC CASSLASTQGAGETQYF TRBD1 TRBJ2-5 TRBV7-2
TGCAGCGCCCGCCCGGGACAGAACAATGAGCAGTTCTTC CSARPGQNNEQFF TRBD1 TRBJ2-1 TRBV29-1
TGTGCCTGGATGAAGTGGAGCTCTGGGGCCAACGTCCTGACTTTC CAWMKWSSGANVLTF - TRBJ2-6 TRBV30
TGTGCCAGCGGGGGCGCCGGGACAGGGAACAATGAGCAGTTCTTC CASGGAGTGNNEQFF TRBD1 TRBJ2-1 TRBV6-1
TGTGCCAGCAGTGGGAGTACCCGCGGCACTGAAGCTTTCTTT CASSGSTRGTEAFF - TRBJ1-1 TRBV2
TGTGCCAGCAGCCAGTGGGTTCAGGGGACTGGAAACACCATATATTTT CASSQWVQGTGNTIYF - TRBJ1-3 TRBV14
TGTGCCAGCAGCGGGCAGGGACAGACTAACTATGGCTACACCTTC CASSGQGQTNYGYTF TRBD1 TRBJ1-2 TRBV9
TGTGCCAGTAGCCGGGACACCTCGAACACCGGGGAGCTGTTTTTT CASSRDTSNTGELFF - TRBJ2-2 TRBV7-3
TGCAGTGCTAGCAGGGGGCATGGCTACACCTTC CSASRGHGYTF TRBD1 TRBJ1-2 TRBV20-1
TGCGCCAGCAGCCAAGGTGTCAGCGGGGGACGCTTGGGGAATGAGCAGTTCTTC CASSQGVSGGRLGNEQFF TRBD2 TRBJ2-1 TRBV4-1
TGTGCCAGCAGCGTAACCCCAGATGCAACTAATGAAAAACTGTTTTTT CASSVTPDATNEKLFF - TRBJ1-4 TRBV9